Below, 24 T cell receptor beta chains from the same sample are listed, as sequenced in a study of T cells in women clearing cervical HPV infection. Only in-frame clones appear in the TCRdb table, and some are missing; sequencing was by immunoSEQ multiplex PCR. The listing records some 26,000 clones. Sequencing was carried out using blood buffy coat. Receptors were obtained from a woman aged 18 to 75 with a cervical HPV16 infection that either progressed to CIN3+ or cleared (not recorded which).

For this clone: The missing CDR3 end, 3 residues past where the read stops, is filled in from the germline J gene. The rearrangement joins TRBV14 to TRBJ1-1, with D possibly matching TRBD1 (6 bases). The V gene lost 1 base and the J gene lost 1 base, with 10 bases spanning the gap. Germline V CDR1 and CDR2: SGHDN, FVKESK. The CDR3 is made up of 15 amino acids. CDR3 residues: CASSQGRGANTEAFF. CDR3 bases read: TGTGCCAGCAGCCAAGGTCGGGGGGCGAACACTGAA.

To note about this clone: Read coverage stops 3 residues before the CDR3 terminus; the germline J gene supplies the remainder. The rearrangement joins TRBV30 to TRBJ1-5; perhaps TRBD1 as D (6 bases). The CDR3 spans 14 residues. V lost 1 base and J lost 4, with 11 bases in between. Germline CDR1 reads GTSNPN; CDR2 reads SVGIG (reference sequence). The chain's CDR3 is CAWSAEQGNQPQHF. Incomplete CDR3 DNA: TGTGCCTGGAGTGCAGAACAGGGAAATCAGCCC.

Remarks on this clone: The CDR3 extends 3 residues past the end of the read, so its final part is completed from the germline J gene. The genes are TRBV6-2 or TRBV6-3 and TRBJ2-1; D is unclear. The CDR3 has 11 residues. Germline CDR1 and CDR2: MNHEY and SVGEGT. Trimming cost V 6 bases and J 8 bases, with 8 bases left between them. CDR3 protein: CASSQIYEQFF. Partial CDR3 DNA: TGTGCCAGCAGCCAAATTTATGAG.

Worth noting for this clone: Read sequence stops 3 residues before the CDR3 end, and the germline J gene provides the missing end. This rearrangement joins TRBV20-1 to TRBJ2-3, with D maybe TRBD2 (5 bases). The V and J ends lost 4 bases and 2 bases respectively, with 16 bases between them. Germline lookup yields CDR1 DFQATT and CDR2 SNEGSKA (reference sequence). This CDR3 is 15 amino acids long. The CDR3 bases that were read are TGCAGTGCTATCCCGTATGAGGGCCACACAGATACG. Protein sequence: CSAIPYEGHTDT. The whole CDR3 sequence reads CSAIPYEGHTDTQYF.

Note on this clone: The CDR3 extends 3 residues past the end of the read, so its final part is completed from the germline J gene. The chain couples TRBV9 to TRBJ2-1, with 10 bases matching TRBD1. Germline V gene data show CDR1 as SGDLS and CDR2 as YYNGEE. V shed 4 bases, J shed 5 bases, and the junction held 18 bases outside the gene matches. The CDR3 contains 19 residues. CDR3 DNA, as far as it was read: TGTGCCAGCAGCTATCCCCGAGGACAGGGGGTGTTGTCCAACAATGAG. Translating it yields CASSYPRGQGVLSNNE. The full CDR3 is CASSYPRGQGVLSNNEQFF.

In regard to this clone: Read data end 3 residues before the CDR3 end; the end is taken from the germline J gene. The V call is TRBV13, the J call TRBJ2-5; D remains ambiguous. Deletions cut 0 bases from V and 2 bases from J, with 7 bases between. There are 14 residues in the CDR3. Germline CDR1 reads PRHDT; CDR2 reads FYEKMQ (reference sequence). The CDR3 loop is CASSLGHRQETQYF. The CDR3 DNA, read in part, is TGTGCCAGCAGCTTAGGCCACAGACAAGAGACC.

With regard to this clone: From the germline J gene comes the end of the CDR3, since the read stops 3 residues before it. This chain joins TRBV29-1 and TRBJ1-6; the D gene is possibly TRBD1 (5 bases). There are 13 residues in the CDR3. Trimming took off 4 bases at V and 7 bases at J, with 11 bases between the two ends. CDR1 SQVTM and CDR2 ANQGSEA come from the germline V gene. The CDR3 loop is CSVAQGSNSPLHF. The CDR3 DNA, read in part, is TGCAGCGTTGCCCAGGGTTCAAATTCACCC.

The DNA read from the CDR3 is TGTGCCAGCTCACCAGAACAGGGGTCGAGCAATGAC. It translates to CASSPEQGSSND. The whole CDR3 sequence reads CASSPEQGSSNDYTF. The gene calls are TRBV18 and TRBJ1-2, with TRBD1 matching over 7 bases. The CDR3 end falls 3 residues outside the read, so it is completed with the germline J gene. The germline CDR1 and CDR2 sequences are KGHSH and LQKENI. This CDR3 comprises 15 residues.

In the case of this clone: From the germline J gene comes the end of the CDR3, since the read stops 3 residues before it. V and J are TRBV19 and TRBJ1-2, with D tentatively TRBD1 (5 bases). This CDR3 contains 15 residues. Trimming shortened V by 10 bases and J by 6 bases, and 24 bases separated the two germline ends. Germline loops: CDR1 LNHDA, CDR2 SQIVND (reference sequence). The CDR3: CATLTRAHKGNGYTF. Partial CDR3 DNA: TGTGCCACCTTAACCAGGGCACACAAGGGGAATGGC. Combining the CDR3 with reference TRBV19 and TRBJ1-2 gives the whole variable domain DGGITQSPKYLFRKEGQNVTLSCEQNLNHDAMYWYRQDPGQGLRLIYYSQIVNDFQKGDIAEGYSVSREKKESFPLTVTSAQKNPTAFYLCATLTRAHKGNGYTFGSGTRLTVV.

On this clone itself: The CDR3 extends 3 residues past the end of the read, so its final part is completed from the germline J gene. This sequence joins TRBV7-2 and TRBJ1-2; D might be TRBD1 (6 bases). Per germline, CDR1 SGHTA and CDR2 FQGNSA. CDR3 length: 15 residues. The CDR3 bases that were read are TGTGCCAGCAGCTTAGGAGCGACAGGCGTCCTCGAC. Its translation is CASSLGATGVLD. From start to end, the CDR3 is CASSLGATGVLDYTF.

Turning to this clone: The CDR3 is cut off 3 residues early in the read; its end comes from the germline J gene. This chain uses TRBV18 with TRBJ1-4; TRBD1 might be the D (6 bases). V lost 6 bases and J lost 0, with 14 bases in between. This CDR3 has 16 amino acids. The germline V gene has CDR1 KGHSH and CDR2 LQKENI. The CDR3 bases that were read are TGTGCCAGCTCCTGGACAGCCACCGCAACTAATGAAAAA. This sequence encodes CASSWTATATNEK. The CDR3 in its entirety is CASSWTATATNEKLFF.

On this clone itself: The read stops 3 residues short of the end of the CDR3; the missing end is completed from the germline J gene. The chain couples TRBV7-2 to TRBJ1-2; D unclear. V shed 3 bases and J shed 2 bases, with 10 bases lying between them. From germline, CDR1 is SGHTA and CDR2 FQGNSA. CDR3 length: 14 residues. CDR3 sequence: CASSFARFNYGYTF. The DNA read from the CDR3 is TGTGCCAGCAGCTTTGCGCGGTTCAACTATGGC.

Points on this clone: The sequenced fragment ends 3 residues before the CDR3 boundary, so the rest is inferred from the germline J gene. The chain uses TRBV7-9 and TRBJ2-5; D might be TRBD1 (6 bases). The CDR3 length is 15 residues. Germline CDR1 reads SEHNR; CDR2 reads FQNEAQ (reference sequence). Trimming removed 6 bases from V and 1 base from J, with 15 bases in between. CDR3 DNA, as far as it was read: TGTGCCAGCAGGCTAATCCGGGACACCCAAGAGACC. The encoded protein is CASRLIRDTQET. The CDR3 reads in full as CASRLIRDTQETQYF.

Of note for this clone: The CDR3 end falls 3 residues outside the read, so it is completed with the germline J gene. V gene TRBV19 combines with J gene TRBJ1-2; D gene uncertain. Germline CDR1 and CDR2: LNHDA and SQIVND (reference sequence). CDR3 size: 13 residues. The sequenced CDR3 bases are TGTGCCAGTAGTGTCGGACTAGCGTCTACC. It specifies CASSVGLAST. The full CDR3 sequence reads CASSVGLASTYTF. The entire variable domain, with the rest obtained from reference TRBV19 and TRBJ1-2, is as follows: DGGITQSPKYLFRKEGQNVTLSCEQNLNHDAMYWYRQDPGQGLRLIYYSQIVNDFQKGDIAEGYSVSREKKESFPLTVTSAQKNPTAFYLCASSVGLASTYTFGSGTRLTVV.

CDR3 DNA, as far as it was read: TGTGCCAGCAGTCTAGACCCGAGAGGAAACACC. Its translation: CASSLDPRGNT. Given in full, the CDR3 is CASSLDPRGNTIYF. This sequence joins TRBV2 and TRBJ1-3; D not resolved. The sequence runs out 3 residues before the end of the CDR3; the remainder is reconstructed from the germline J gene. Germline V gene sequence: CDR1 SNHLY, CDR2 FYNNEI. Trimming took 5 bases from V and 4 from J, leaving 12 bases between them. The length of the CDR3 is 14 residues. The whole variable domain, filled in from reference TRBV2 and TRBJ1-3, reads EPEVTQTPSHQVTQMGQEVILRCVPISNHLYFYWYRQILGQKVEFLVSFYNNEISEKSEIFDDQFSVERPDGSNFTLKIRSTKLEDSAMYFCASSLDPRGNTIYFGEGSWLTVV.

CDR3 protein: CSARTGDTGELFF. CDR3 DNA (partial): TGCAGTGCTAGGACAGGAGACACCGGGGAG. This chain links TRBV20-1 with TRBJ2-2, with D possibly matching TRBD1 (6 bases). The read comes to an end 3 residues before the CDR3 does, leaving the germline J gene to fill in the end. Germline CDR1 reads DFQATT; CDR2 reads SNEGSKA (reference sequence). CDR3 size: 13 residues. Trimming took off 3 bases at V and 3 bases at J, with 8 bases between the two ends.

Note on this clone: From the germline J gene comes the end of the CDR3, since the read stops 3 residues before it. V is TRBV20-1 and J is TRBJ2-7; D uncertain. The CDR3 extends over 12 amino acids. Trimming took 0 bases from V and 6 from J, leaving 9 bases between them. CDR1 DFQATT and CDR2 SNEGSKA come from the germline V gene (reference sequence). The part of the CDR3 DNA that was read is TGCAGTGCTAGAGATACGGTCGGCGAG. It specifies CSARDTVGE. The whole CDR3 region reads CSARDTVGEQYF.

Worth noting for this clone: The observed sequence ends 3 residues before the CDR3 terminus, with the missing tail filled in from the germline J gene. The chain has TRBV7-6 and TRBJ1-2; D may be TRBD1 (6 bases). The V gene's germline CDR1 is SGHVS and CDR2 FNYEAQ. The CDR3 has 17 residues. The CDR3 sequence: CASSLRPGLNRESDYTF. The CDR3 bases that were read are TGTGCCAGCAGCTTACGCCCCGGGCTCAACAGGGAATCGGAC.

Comment on this clone: The read ends 3 residues early relative to the CDR3; the germline J gene fills the gap. This chain joins TRBV7-2 and TRBJ1-1; D uncertain. CDR1 and CDR2 from the germline V gene are SGHTA and FQGNSA. This CDR3 is built from 14 residues. Trimming took 2 bases from V and 4 from J, leaving 11 bases between them. The CDR3 sequence is CASSLSGSTTEAFF. The sequenced CDR3 bases are TGTGCCAGCAGCTTATCAGGATCTACCACTGAA.

On this clone: The missing CDR3 end, 3 residues past where the read stops, is filled in from the germline J gene. V gene TRBV5-6 combines with J gene TRBJ1-2; 7 nucleotides agree with TRBD1. Germline CDR1 and CDR2: SGHDT and YYEEEE. CDR3 length: 13 residues. Unmatched junction bases numbered 6, after V lost 6 bases and J lost 4 bases. The part of the CDR3 DNA that was read is TGTGCCAGCACCCGGACAGGAAGCTATGGC. Translating it yields CASTRTGSYG. The entire CDR3 sequence reads CASTRTGSYGYTF. The full variable domain, completed using reference TRBV5-6 and TRBJ1-2, is DAGVTQSPTHLIKTRGQQVTLRCSPKSGHDTVSWYQQALGQGPQFIFQYYEEEERQRGNFPDRFSGHQFPNYSSELNVNALLLGDSALYLCASTRTGSYGYTFGSGTRLTVV.

Of note for this clone: The DNA ends 3 residues before the CDR3 does, and the rest of the CDR3 is filled in from the germline J gene. V gene TRBV7-6 combines with J gene TRBJ2-2; a possible D gene is TRBD1 (6 bases). The CDR3 sequence is 15 residues long. Germline lookup yields CDR1 SGHVS and CDR2 FNYEAQ. Trimming removed 5 bases from V and 0 bases from J, with 10 bases in between. CDR3 bases read: TGTGCCAGCAGCCCGGGACAAACGAACACCGGGGAG. Translating gives CASSPGQTNTGE. Given in full, the CDR3 is CASSPGQTNTGELFF.

As to this clone: The CDR3 goes on 3 residues after the read ends, and that part is filled in from the germline J gene. The chain joins TRBV2 to TRBJ1-2, with D unclear. This CDR3 spans 13 amino acids. Trimming cost V 0 bases and J 6 bases, with 8 bases left between them. Germline loops: CDR1 SNHLY, CDR2 FYNNEI. The CDR3 DNA, read in part, is TGTGCCAGCAGTGAAGCTGGCAGAGATGGC. It is translated as CASSEAGRDG. The full CDR3 reads CASSEAGRDGYTF.

The CDR3 loop reads CACTGQGPQPQHF. The part of the CDR3 DNA that was read is TGTGCCTGCACGGGACAGGGGCCACAGCCC. This chain connects TRBV30 to TRBJ1-5, with 10 bases aligning to TRBD1. The sequenced fragment ends 3 residues before the CDR3 boundary, so the rest is inferred from the germline J gene. With 6 bases clipped from V and 7 bases from J, the junction kept 6 bases outside the gene matches. Per germline, CDR1 GTSNPN and CDR2 SVGIG (reference sequence). This CDR3 region has 13 residues.

Note on this clone: The CDR3 end falls 3 residues outside the read, so it is completed with the germline J gene. This rearrangement joins TRBV7-6 to TRBJ1-4; 7 bases match TRBD1. In germline, CDR1 is SGHVS, CDR2 FNYEAQ. With 5 bases clipped from V and 6 bases from J, the junction kept 9 bases outside the gene matches. This CDR3 region has 15 residues. The sequenced CDR3 bases are TGTGCCAGCAGCCGACTAACAGGGGTTGATGAAAAA. It yields the protein CASSRLTGVDEK. In full, the CDR3 is CASSRLTGVDEKLFF.